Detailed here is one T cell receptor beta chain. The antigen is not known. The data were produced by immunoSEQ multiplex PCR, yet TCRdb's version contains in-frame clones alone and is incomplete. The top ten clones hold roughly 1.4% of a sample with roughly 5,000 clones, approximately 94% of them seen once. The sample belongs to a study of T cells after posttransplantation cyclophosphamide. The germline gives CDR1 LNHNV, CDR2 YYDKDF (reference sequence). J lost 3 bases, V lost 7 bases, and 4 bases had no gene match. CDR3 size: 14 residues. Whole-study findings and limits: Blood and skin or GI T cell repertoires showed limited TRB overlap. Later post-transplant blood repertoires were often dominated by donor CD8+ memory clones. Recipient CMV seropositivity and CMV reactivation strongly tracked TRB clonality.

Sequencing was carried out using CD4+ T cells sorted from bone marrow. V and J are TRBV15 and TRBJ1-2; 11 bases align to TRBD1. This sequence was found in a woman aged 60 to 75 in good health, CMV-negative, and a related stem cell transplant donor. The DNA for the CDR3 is TGTGCCACCATGGACAGGGGGCGAGACTATGGCTACACCTTC. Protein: CATMDRGRDYGYTF.